This TCR beta chain was identified during a study of cytomegalovirus exposure and HLA in healthy donors. This PCR relied on a set of 60 Vbeta primers and 13 Jbeta primers. Profiling relied on immunoSEQ multiplex PCR, and the TCRdb table lists in-frame clones only, not all of them. There are 100,000 to 150,000 clones in the sample; 81% occur only once, and 0.7% lies in the top ten. Each of the donors was a healthy bone marrow donor. On this clone: Its antigen is unidentified.

With V trimmed by 7 bases and J by 8 bases, 9 bases remained unmatched. In germline, CDR1 is MNHNS, CDR2 SASEGT. This CDR3 is 13 amino acids long. Study-level results: Compared with the roughly 700-donor mean, an Asian-associated ancestry cluster reportedly had fewer N-insertions, according to a later analysis. An analysis done earlier found most TCR beta V segments productive about 87% or about 30% of the time. TCR association rates varied by HLA locus in a later analysis, with DRB1 highest and HLA-C lowest.

The sample comprised PBMCs. The gene calls are TRBV6-1 and TRBJ2-3; 7 bases agree with TRBD2. This TCR was sampled from a man aged 18 to 29 in good health and CMV-seronegative. CDR3 in amino acids: CASTRAGEFTQYF. CDR3 bases: TGTGCCAGCACGAGGGCGGGGGAGTTTACGCAGTATTTT.